This entry is about one TCR beta chain. Its target is unknown. This entry belongs to a study of cytomegalovirus exposure and HLA in healthy donors. The study, taken as a whole, reports: The authors enumerated 150 to 200 TCR beta chains as linked to cytomegalovirus. A later analysis reportedly found that, within productive TCRs, an Asian-associated ancestry cluster had fewer N-insertions than the mean observed across the roughly 730 donors. An observed cluster of highly shared sequence variants was recorded as a likely sequencing artifact.

There are 11 residues in the CDR3. Per the germline V gene, CDR1 is DFQATT and CDR2 is SNEGSKA (reference sequence). Germline trimming cut 5 bases from V and 10 bases from J; bases unmatched to any gene: 6. Both 60 Vbeta primers and 13 Jbeta primers went into the PCR. The repertoire was sequenced with immunoSEQ multiplex PCR; TCRdb's copy has only in-frame clones and lacks some. The repertoire holds some 150,000 clones, with roughly 80% as singletons. Sequences were obtained from PBMCs. This TCR was recovered from a man between 25 and 39 years old in good health and CMV-seropositive. This sequence joins TRBV20-1 and TRBJ2-7, with 9 bases that match TRBD1. The CDR3 spells CSARDRDFQYF. The CDR3, as DNA: TGCAGTGCTCGGGACAGGGATTTCCAGTACTTC.